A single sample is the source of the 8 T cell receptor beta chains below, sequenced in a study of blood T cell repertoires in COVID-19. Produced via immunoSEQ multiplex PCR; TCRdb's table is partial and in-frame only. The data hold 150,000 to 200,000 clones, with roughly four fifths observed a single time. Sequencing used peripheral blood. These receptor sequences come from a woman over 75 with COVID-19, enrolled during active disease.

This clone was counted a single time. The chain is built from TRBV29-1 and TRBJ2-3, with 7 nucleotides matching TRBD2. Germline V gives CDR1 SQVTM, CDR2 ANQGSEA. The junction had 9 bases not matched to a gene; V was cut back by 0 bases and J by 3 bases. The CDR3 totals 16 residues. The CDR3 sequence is CSVEDPLGGRTDTQYF. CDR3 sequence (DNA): TGCAGCGTTGAAGACCCTTTGGGCGGGAGAACAGATACGCAGTATTTT.

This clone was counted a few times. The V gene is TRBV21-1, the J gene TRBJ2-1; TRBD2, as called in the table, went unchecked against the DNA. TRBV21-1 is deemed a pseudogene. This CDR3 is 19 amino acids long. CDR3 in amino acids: CASSTTGVGGLAAYNEQFF. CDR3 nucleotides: TGTGCCAGCAGCACGACAGGGGTCGGAGGACTAGCGGCCTACAATGAGCAGTTCTTC.

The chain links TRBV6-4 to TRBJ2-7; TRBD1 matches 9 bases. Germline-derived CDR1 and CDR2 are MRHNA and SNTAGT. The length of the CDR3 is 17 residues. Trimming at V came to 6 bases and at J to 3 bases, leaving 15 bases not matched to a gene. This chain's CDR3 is CASSLLEGQGVDYEQYF. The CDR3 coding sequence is TGTGCCAGCAGCTTACTAGAGGGACAGGGAGTGGACTACGAGCAGTACTTC.

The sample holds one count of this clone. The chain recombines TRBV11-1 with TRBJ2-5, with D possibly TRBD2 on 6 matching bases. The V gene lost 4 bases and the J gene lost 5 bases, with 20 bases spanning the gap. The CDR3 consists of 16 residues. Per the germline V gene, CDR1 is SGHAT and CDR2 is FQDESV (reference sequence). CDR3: CASSWPSGVPEETQYF. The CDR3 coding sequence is TGTGCCAGCAGCTGGCCCTCGGGGGTACCCGAGGAGACCCAGTACTTC.

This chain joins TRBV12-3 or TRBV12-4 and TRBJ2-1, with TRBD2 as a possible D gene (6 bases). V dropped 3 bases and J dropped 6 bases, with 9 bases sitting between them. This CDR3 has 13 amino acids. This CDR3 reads CASSFRGSNEQFF. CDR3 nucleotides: TGTGCCAGCAGTTTTCGGGGGAGCAATGAGCAGTTCTTC.

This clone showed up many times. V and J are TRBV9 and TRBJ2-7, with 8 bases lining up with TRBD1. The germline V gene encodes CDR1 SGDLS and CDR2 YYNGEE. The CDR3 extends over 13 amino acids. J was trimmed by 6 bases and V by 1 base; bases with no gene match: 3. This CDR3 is CASSVLQGGEQYF. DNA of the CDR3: TGTGCCAGCAGCGTACTACAGGGGGGCGAGCAGTACTTC.

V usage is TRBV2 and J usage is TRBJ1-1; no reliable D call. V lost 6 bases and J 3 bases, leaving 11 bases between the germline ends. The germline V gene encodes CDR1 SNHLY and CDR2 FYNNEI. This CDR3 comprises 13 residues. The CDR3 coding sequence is TGTGCCAGCAGGGCCTTTCGGGACACTGAAGCTTTCTTT. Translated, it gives CASRAFRDTEAFF.

The CDR3, as DNA: TGTGCCAGCAGCCCGACAGGGATCGAGCAGTACTTC. Translation: CASSPTGIEQYF. This rearrangement joins TRBV28 to TRBJ2-7, with TRBD1 identical over 7 bases. CDR1 is MDHEN, CDR2 SYDVKM, per germline. V was pared by 6 bases and J by 6 bases, with 5 bases of the junction left unmatched. The CDR3 extends over 12 amino acids. Filled out from reference TRBV28 and TRBJ2-7, the complete variable domain reads DVKVTQSSRYLVKRTGEKVFLECVQDMDHENMFWYRQDPGLGLRLIYFSYDVKMKEKGDIPEGYSVSREKKERFSLILESASTNQTSMYLCASSPTGIEQYFGPGTRLTVT.